Following are 19 T cell receptor beta chains from one sample sequenced in a study of regulatory T cells in long-lasting Graves disease. Construction of TCR beta libraries relied on iRepertoire HTBI primers and on Arm-PCR targeting CDR3 regions. TCRdb passed the multiplex PCR reads through MiXCR, listing each CDR3 protein once. Among a few hundred thousand distinct CDR3 sequences listed, 16% were seen once. Time point: newly diagnosed GD, antithyroid drugs for less than 3 months. Isolated PBMC RNA provided the starting material for the TCR library. This sample was shared with a second study, whose subject was T cells in Graves' hyperthyroidism and ophthalmopathy.

The sample was peripheral blood mononuclear cells (PBMCs), taken at new diagnosis, from a patient treated with antithyroid drugs. The receptor set was obtained from a man aged 35-49 years with Graves disease.

This clonotype was counted many times. The CDR3 reads CASSYRRNTEAFF. The CDR3 nucleotides are TGTGCCAGCAGTTACAGGAGGAACACTGAAGCTTTCTTT. J is TRBJ1-1 and V is TRBV28, with D tentatively TRBD1 (5 bases). Germline V gene lookup returns CDR1 MDHEN and CDR2 SYDVKM. V lost 4 bases and J lost 1, with 7 bases in between. CDR3 length: 13 residues.

In its sample, this clonotype was seen many times. The chain joins TRBV20-1 to TRBJ2-5, with D perhaps matching TRBD1 or TRBD2 (5 bases each). Trimming shortened V by 6 bases and J by 1 base, and 15 bases separated the two germline ends. The CDR3 runs to 14 residues. The germline gives CDR1 DFQATT, CDR2 SNEGSKA (reference sequence). CDR3 residues: CSARDAWVQETQYF. The CDR3 DNA reads TGCAGTGCCAGGGACGCGTGGGTCCAAGAGACCCAGTACTTC.

In its sample, this clonotype was seen many times. The rearrangement joins TRBV5-5 to TRBJ2-1, with 7 bases that match TRBD1. Germline values: CDR1 SGHKS, CDR2 YYEKEE (reference sequence). The CDR3 loop spans 16 amino acids. Trimming took 0 bases from V and 2 from J; bases not matched to a gene: 5. The CDR3 sequence: CASSLVGGRTYNEQFF. CDR3 bases: TGTGCCAGCAGCTTGGTAGGGGGCAGGACCTACAATGAGCAGTTCTTC.

This clonotype has a count of ten or more. This chain links TRBV14 with TRBJ2-7, with D possibly being TRBD1 or TRBD2 (5 bases each). CDR1 and CDR2 (germline): SGHDN, FVKESK. V was cut by 3 bases and J by 5 bases, with 17 bases left in between. CDR3 size: 15 residues. The CDR3 nucleotides read TGTGCCAGCAGCCACCGGGGCCTGAAAAGCAACGAGCAGTACTTC. It encodes CASSHRGLKSNEQYF.

On this clonotype itself: Being one base from a much bigger clone, this may be a read error. This rearrangement joins TRBV5-1 to TRBJ1-1, with D possibly TRBD1 on 5 matching bases. This CDR3 has 12 amino acids. The germline CDR1 and CDR2 sequences are SGHRS and YFSETQ. The DNA for the CDR3 is TGCGCCAGCAGGTATGAGGACACTGAAGCTCTCTTT. Translation: CASRYEDTEALF.

This clonotype was detected ten times or more. The chain recombines TRBV2 with TRBJ1-5; 7 bases align to TRBD1. CDR1 is SNHLY, CDR2 FYNNEI, per germline. The CDR3 is 14 residues long. V lost 6 bases and J lost 7; bases outside the gene matches: 9. The CDR3 region has the DNA TGTGCCAGCAGCCTGTACAGGGGACAGCAGCCCCAGCATTTT. Its protein is CASSLYRGQQPQHF.

Many counts were recorded for this clonotype. The chain combines TRBV5-1 with TRBJ2-5; D ambiguous. The germline gives CDR1 SGHRS, CDR2 YFSETQ. The CDR3 covers 14 residues. The germline V and J ends were trimmed by 0 bases and 0 bases, with 6 bases remaining between them. CDR3 coding DNA: TGCGCCAGCAGCTTGGCCCTGAACCAAGAGACCCAGTACTTC. Residues: CASSLALNQETQYF.

The V call is TRBV20-1, the J call TRBJ1-1; TRBD1 might be the D (5 bases). The germline CDR1 and CDR2 sequences are DFQATT and SNEGSKA (reference sequence). This CDR3 is built from 15 residues. Trimming removed 2 bases at V and 2 bases at J, with 15 bases between. For the CDR3, the DNA is TGCAGTGCTAGAAACCCCGGGGGGTCCAACACTGAAGCTTTCTTT. Protein sequence: CSARNPGGSNTEAFF.

The sample holds many counts of this clonotype. The chain links TRBV7-3 to TRBJ2-7, with 9 bases aligning to TRBD1. The CDR3 runs 17 residues. Germline V gene data show CDR1 as SGHTA and CDR2 as FQGTGA. The V gene end was trimmed by 4 bases and the J gene end by 1 base; junction bases not matched to a gene: 11. DNA of the CDR3: TGTGCCAGCAGCTCCCCCCCGGGCGGGACAGGGTCCTACGAGCAGTACTTC. Translating it yields CASSSPPGGTGSYEQYF.

This clonotype was found many times. The DNA for the CDR3 is TGTGCCAGCAGAATGTTGGGCGCGGGGACTAAAGAGACCCAGTACTTC. Translation gives CASRMLGAGTKETQYF. The chain combines TRBV27 with TRBJ2-5; 7 nucleotides agree with TRBD2. Germline CDR1 is MNHEY and CDR2 is SMNVEV (reference sequence). The CDR3 loop spans 16 amino acids. The V segment lost 6 bases and the J segment 3 bases; nucleotides outside the gene matches: 13.

V is TRBV25-1 and J is TRBJ1-1, with TRBD1 identical over 7 bases. This CDR3 is built from 14 residues. In germline, CDR1 is MGHDK, CDR2 SYGVNS. V dropped 3 bases and J dropped 5; count of bases not matched to a gene: 6. CDR3 nucleotide sequence: TGTGCCAGCAGTGAGCCGACAGGGAGGACTGAAGCTTTCTTT. This translates into CASSEPTGRTEAFF.

This clonotype was seen many times. The chain uses TRBV15 and TRBJ1-4; D is perhaps TRBD1 (6 bases). Trimming stripped 0 bases from V and 5 bases from J, with 10 bases between. The CDR3 contains 15 residues. The germline V gene encodes CDR1 LNHNV and CDR2 YYDKDF (reference sequence). The CDR3 coding sequence is TGTGCCACCAGCAGAGAGGGGGGCATAAATGAAAAACTGTTTTTT. Translated: CATSREGGINEKLFF.

This clonotype has more than one count but fewer than ten. In DNA, the CDR3 is TGTGCCAGCAGCGCCACCGGGACAATTTACAATGAGCAGTTCTTC. It translates to CASSATGTIYNEQFF. The chain couples TRBV9 to TRBJ2-1; perhaps TRBD1 as D (6 bases). The V end lost 3 bases, the J end lost 4 bases, and 14 bases lay between the germline ends. The CDR3 has 15 residues. Per the germline V gene, CDR1 is SGDLS and CDR2 is YYNGEE.

This clonotype showed up many times. The chain couples TRBV29-1 to TRBJ1-4; no clear D gene. The CDR3 contains 13 residues. Deletions cut 0 bases from V and 11 bases from J, with 13 bases between. CDR1 and CDR2 from the germline V gene are SQVTM and ANQGSEA. The CDR3 nucleotides read TGCAGCGTTGAAGATCTTCACGCCGGGAAACTGTTTTTT. Protein sequence: CSVEDLHAGKLFF. The full variable domain, its missing parts supplied by reference TRBV29-1 and TRBJ1-4, is SAVISQKPSRDICQRGTSLTIQCQVDSQVTMMFWYRQQPGQSLTLIATANQGSEATYESGFVIDKFPISRPNLTFSTLTVSNMSPEDSSIYLCSVEDLHAGKLFFGSGTQLSVL.

This clonotype has at least ten counts. The chain couples TRBV5-1 to TRBJ2-7, with 11 bases that match TRBD1. Germline V gene sequence: CDR1 SGHRS, CDR2 YFSETQ. CDR3 length: 16 residues. The V gene end was trimmed by 5 bases and the J gene end by 4 bases; junction bases not matched to a gene: 11. CDR3 residues: CASRVGTGGQSYEQYF. The CDR3 region has the DNA TGCGCCAGCAGAGTCGGGACAGGGGGTCAATCTTACGAGCAGTACTTC.

This chain uses TRBV20-1 with TRBJ2-1; TRBD2 matches at 11 bases. Per the germline V gene, CDR1 is DFQATT and CDR2 is SNEGSKA (reference sequence). After removal of 3 bases from V and 6 bases from J, the junction contained 4 bases not matched to a gene. The CDR3 covers 14 residues. The CDR3 DNA reads TGCAGTGCTAGGCGGCTAGCGGGGGGCAATGAGCAGTTCTTC. Translation: CSARRLAGGNEQFF.

This clonotype appeared a few times. The rearrangement uses TRBV5-6 and TRBJ2-7; D gene uncertain. The CDR3 has 14 residues. CDR1 is SGHDT, CDR2 YYEEEE, per germline. With 1 base removed from V and 3 bases from J, the gap between germline ends came to 11 bases. The CDR3 spells CASSLLSGIYEQYF. DNA of the CDR3: TGTGCCAGCAGCTTGTTATCAGGAATCTACGAGCAGTACTTC.

This clonotype was seen a single time. This chain uses TRBV6-9 with TRBJ2-5; D gene uncertain. Germline V gene lookup returns CDR1 MNHGY and CDR2 SVAAGI. The length of the CDR3 is 16 residues. The V end lost 3 bases, the J end lost 2 bases, and 16 bases lay between the germline ends. CDR3 region: CASSYFSWIKQETQYF. The CDR3 nucleotides read TGTGCCAGCAGTTACTTCTCCTGGATTAAACAAGAGACCCAGTACTTC.

The gene calls are TRBV18 and TRBJ1-5, with D maybe TRBD1 (6 bases). Germline CDR1 reads KGHSH; CDR2 reads LQKENI. Trimming stripped 3 bases from V and 4 bases from J, with 22 bases between. CDR3 length equals 18 residues. DNA of the CDR3: TGTGCCAGCTCACCGGCTGTCAGGGGCGTTTTGTTTAATCAGCCCCAGCATTTT. It specifies CASSPAVRGVLFNQPQHF.